The 27 T cell receptor beta chains in this list originate from one sample, sequenced in a study of T cells expressing NK-cell markers. TCRdb re-analyzed the 5' RACE reads; it lists each CDR3 protein once, without DNA. This specimen shows about 160,000 distinct CDR3 sequences; the ten leading clones hold 20%. Specimen: blood T cells: a sorted CD56 or NKG2C T cell subset, CD4+ or CD8+ T cells, or bulk PBMC T cells (not recorded which). All receptors come from a man between 18 and 69 years old in good health.

The V gene is TRBV6-1, the J gene TRBJ1-2; TCRdb names TRBD1, which stays unverified in the absence of DNA. This CDR3 spans 14 amino acids. The V gene's germline CDR1 is MNHNS and CDR2 SASEGT. Here the CDR3 reads CASTLGQGFYGYTF.

The V gene is TRBV3-1, the J gene TRBJ2-1; TCRdb returns TRBD2, unconfirmable since there is no DNA. The CDR3 has 19 amino acids. CDR1 and CDR2 from the germline V gene are LGHDT and YNNKEL (reference sequence). This CDR3 is CASSQDQLAGVLSYNEQFF.

The gene calls are TRBV4-2 and TRBJ2-7; TCRdb indicates TRBD2, and absent DNA this call remains unverified. Germline V gene lookup returns CDR1 LGHNA and CDR2 YNFKEQ. The CDR3 loop spans 15 amino acids. CDR3 sequence reads: CASSQDSLGPYEQYF.

The V call is TRBV12-3 or TRBV12-4, the J call TRBJ1-1; with no DNA, the TCRdb D assignment of TRBD1 cannot be verified. CDR3 size: 14 residues. This chain's CDR3 is CASRDWSGAGEAFF.

J is TRBJ1-2 and V is TRBV20-1; as DNA is missing, the TRBD1 call by TCRdb cannot be tested. CDR3 size: 16 residues. Per the germline V gene, CDR1 is DFQATT and CDR2 is SNEGSKA (reference sequence). The CDR3: CSARDLGTGTPYGYTF.

This chain uses TRBV4-2 with TRBJ1-5; TCRdb calls TRBD1, which cannot be checked without DNA. CDR1 and CDR2 from the germline V gene are LGHNA and YNFKEQ. The CDR3 totals 15 residues. CDR3 sequence: CASSQGQGGTGPQHF.

The CDR3 spells CSWVGQANNEQFF. This chain joins TRBV2 and TRBJ2-1; TCRdb proposes TRBD1, but this gene call is untestable without DNA. The germline CDR1 and CDR2 sequences are SNHLY and FYNNEI. The CDR3 is 13 residues long. The variable domain in full, with the rest retrieved from reference TRBV2 and TRBJ2-1, is EPEVTQTPSHQVTQMGQEVILRCVPISNHLYFYWYRQILGQKVEFLVSFYNNEISEKSEIFDDQFSVERPDGSNFTLKIRSTKLEDSAMYFCSWVGQANNEQFFGPGTRLTVL.

This chain connects TRBV29-1 to TRBJ2-1. The CDR3 loop spans 15 amino acids. Germline-derived CDR1 and CDR2 are SQVTM and ANQGSEA. The chain's CDR3 is CSVAGGFGQYNEQFF.

This chain joins TRBV6-2 or TRBV6-3 and TRBJ2-1; TCRdb selects TRBD1, and the lack of DNA leaves this call unchecked. The length of the CDR3 is 15 residues. Germline V CDR1 and CDR2: MNHEY, SVGEGT. The CDR3 sequence is CASSPGAGPGDEQFF.

The chain uses TRBV2 and TRBJ1-1. The CDR3 is 12 amino acids. Germline V gene sequence: CDR1 SNHLY, CDR2 FYNNEI. The CDR3 region is CASWVGNTEAFF.

This chain uses TRBV2 with TRBJ2-1; without DNA, the TCRdb call of TRBD2 cannot be checked. The CDR3 has 15 amino acids. Germline CDR1 and CDR2: SNHLY and FYNNEI. This CDR3 is CASRRTSGGGDEQFF.

V and J are TRBV29-1 and TRBJ2-3. Germline CDR1 and CDR2: SQVTM and ANQGSEA. CDR3 length: 13 amino acids. CDR3 amino acids: CSVGAGFTDTQYF.

V is TRBV24-1 and J is TRBJ1-6. This CDR3 is 15 amino acids long. Per germline, CDR1 KGHDR and CDR2 SFDVKD. This CDR3 reads CATSDLSGYNSPLHF.

This chain links TRBV20-1 with TRBJ1-2. The CDR3 runs 13 residues. Germline V gene sequence: CDR1 DFQATT, CDR2 SNEGSKA (reference sequence). The CDR3 spells CSARDLWSYGYTF.

The CDR3 region is CASSLGPKQYF. This chain connects TRBV5-1 to TRBJ2-7. Germline CDR1 and CDR2: SGHRS and YFSETQ. The CDR3 contains 11 residues.

The V gene is TRBV7-8, the J gene TRBJ2-3; TCRdb lists TRBD2, though no DNA is available to test this call. Germline values: CDR1 SGHVS, CDR2 FQNEAQ. There are 15 residues in the CDR3. This chain's CDR3 is CASSSVAGSTDTQYF.

This sequence joins TRBV29-1 and TRBJ1-4; TCRdb outputs TRBD1, but without DNA this stays unchecked. Per germline, CDR1 SQVTM and CDR2 ANQGSEA. The CDR3 has 14 residues. The CDR3 loop reads CSVVMGAPEEKLFF.

This rearrangement joins TRBV7-9 to TRBJ2-1; the TRBD2 assignment by TCRdb is unverifiable without DNA. CDR3 length: 13 amino acids. CDR1 and CDR2 (germline): SEHNR, FQNEAQ (reference sequence). CDR3 in amino acids: CASSGSANNEQFF.

The V call is TRBV7-8, the J call TRBJ2-5; TCRdb's D gene call, TRBD1, goes unchecked for lack of DNA. CDR3 length: 16 residues. Germline loops: CDR1 SGHVS, CDR2 FQNEAQ. The CDR3 sequence is CASSLARIRGEETQYF.

The chain uses TRBV9 and TRBJ2-7; the D call from TCRdb, TRBD2, cannot be confirmed without DNA. Germline CDR1 is SGDLS and CDR2 is YYNGEE. The length of the CDR3 is 14 residues. The CDR3 sequence: CASSPGPLQYEQYF. Supplemented by reference TRBV9 and TRBJ2-7, the full variable domain reads DSGVTQTPKHLITATGQRVTLRCSPRSGDLSVYWYQQSLDQGLQFLIQYYNGEERAKGNILERFSAQQFPDLHSELNLSSLELGDSALYFCASSPGPLQYEQYFGPGTRLTVT.

This chain links TRBV29-1 with TRBJ2-1; as DNA is missing, the TRBD2 call by TCRdb cannot be tested. This CDR3 spans 16 amino acids. CDR1 is SQVTM, CDR2 ANQGSEA, per germline. CDR3 protein: CSALGGAVVIHNEQFF.

V usage is TRBV15 and J usage is TRBJ2-7. This CDR3 spans 15 amino acids. Germline V gene lookup returns CDR1 LNHNV and CDR2 YYDKDF (reference sequence). The CDR3 sequence is CATSRDRPATYEQYF.

J is TRBJ1-3 and V is TRBV10-2; the TCRdb call, TRBD1, lacks DNA for checking. The V gene's germline CDR1 is WSHSY and CDR2 SAAADI. The CDR3 contains 14 residues. The CDR3 reads CASGGQSSGNTIYF.

The J gene is TRBJ2-3, the V gene TRBV20-1; TCRdb calls TRBD2, which cannot be checked without DNA. Germline V gene data show CDR1 as DFQATT and CDR2 as SNEGSKA (reference sequence). CDR3 length equals 14 residues. CDR3 amino acids: CSRGGSTSTDTQYF.

The chain couples TRBV20-1 to TRBJ2-5; the D gene TCRdb calls, TRBD1, cannot be checked with no DNA. Germline V lookup: CDR1 DFQATT, CDR2 SNEGSKA (reference sequence). The CDR3 is made up of 17 amino acids. CDR3 amino acids: CSARETYTRAQGETQYF.

This CDR3 reads CASSPRQGARETQYF. The V gene is TRBV4-1, the J gene TRBJ2-5; TCRdb names TRBD1, which stays unverified in the absence of DNA. The CDR3 is 15 residues long. Per germline, CDR1 MGHRA and CDR2 YSYEKL.

The V and J genes are TRBV11-1 and TRBJ2-7. The CDR3 covers 15 residues. The V gene's germline CDR1 is SGHAT and CDR2 FQDESV (reference sequence). CDR3 sequence reads: CASSPVVGSSYEQYF.